This T cell receptor (beta chain) stems from a study of blood T cell repertoires in COVID-19. Of note for this clone: Because the CDR3's place on the DNA is in doubt, the DNA is left out and the CDR3 is given as listed by TCRdb.

The germline gives CDR1 MNHEY, CDR2 SMNVEV (reference sequence). The CDR3 is 16 amino acids long, termini counted. This table comes from immunoSEQ multiplex PCR, and its TCRdb copy is limited to in-frame clones, with some not included. Found here are approximately 270,000 clones, 80% to 90% of them singletons; the top ten hold roughly 4%. Material for sequencing was PBMCs or T cells enriched from blood (not recorded which). The rearrangement uses TRBV27 and TRBJ1-4. The receptor was isolated from a woman aged 25 to 39 who had recovered from COVID-19. The CDR3 loop reads CASSTLGRAANEKLFF.